The 16 T cell receptor beta chains presented below share a single source sample, sequenced in a study of technical replicates of blood from several donors. The repertoire was sequenced with immunoSEQ multiplex PCR; TCRdb's copy has only in-frame clones and lacks some. The table records approximately 77,000 clones, approximately 94% of them present only once. The source material was T cells isolated from PBMCs. Receptors were obtained from a human donor in good health.

The genes are TRBV30 and TRBJ1-6, with D unresolved. The CDR3 covers 15 residues. Trimming took 0 bases from V and 7 from J, leaving 13 bases between them. Germline assignment: CDR1 GTSNPN and CDR2 SVGIG (reference sequence). As DNA, the CDR3 is TGTGCCTGGAGTGTACGGTCTCGAGCAAATTCACCCCTCCACTTT. Translated, it gives CAWSVRSRANSPLHF.

CDR3 sequence: CAGDGLDSHYGYTF. DNA for the CDR3: TGTGCCGGAGACGGGCTGGACAGCCACTATGGCTACACCTTC. The chain links TRBV7-9 to TRBJ1-2; D perhaps matches TRBD1 (6 bases). The CDR3 is 14 residues long. V lost 11 bases, J lost 3 bases, and 19 bases lay in between. The V gene's germline CDR1 is SEHNR and CDR2 FQNEAQ (reference sequence).

This clone was detected only once. The rearrangement links TRBV2 to TRBJ2-3; no reliable D call. The germline gives CDR1 SNHLY, CDR2 FYNNEI. The CDR3 has 15 residues. Trimming pared 7 bases from V and 4 bases from J, leaving 18 bases between. CDR3 sequence (DNA): TGTGCCAGCATCCTCCCAAGTAAAGACTCAGATACGCAGTATTTT. This codes for CASILPSKDSDTQYF.

The gene calls are TRBV7-6 and TRBJ2-5; D not certain. The V gene's germline CDR1 is SGHVS and CDR2 FNYEAQ. V was shortened by 1 base and J by 7 bases, with 10 bases between the two germline ends. The CDR3 totals 13 residues. The CDR3: CASSLELVPTQYF. CDR3 in DNA: TGTGCCAGCAGCTTAGAGCTAGTACCGACCCAGTACTTC.

The CDR3 loop is CASSPHGTANTEAFF. DNA of the CDR3: TGCGCCAGCAGCCCCCACGGGACAGCCAACACTGAAGCTTTCTTT. The chain has TRBV5-1 and TRBJ1-1; 7 bases are shared with TRBD1. CDR3 size: 15 residues. Germline trimming cut 4 bases from V and 2 bases from J; bases unmatched to any gene: 8. CDR1 and CDR2 from the germline V gene are SGHRS and YFSETQ.

The chain is built from TRBV7-8 and TRBJ2-3; TRBD2 matches at 9 bases. CDR3 length equals 15 residues. Germline CDR1 SGHVS, CDR2 FQNEAQ. V lost 6 bases, J lost 2 bases, and 6 bases stayed unmatched. The CDR3 here is CASRPLAGNTDTQYF. CDR3 nucleotide sequence: TGTGCCAGCAGACCCCTAGCGGGAAACACAGATACGCAGTATTTT.

The chain has TRBV5-4 and TRBJ2-3; tentatively, D is TRBD2 (6 bases). Germline CDR1 is SGHNT and CDR2 is YYREEE (reference sequence). CDR3 size: 15 residues. Trimming left V 3 bases short and J 2 bases short, with 13 bases between. Written as DNA, the CDR3 is TGTGCCAGCAGCTCCTGGACTATAACCACAGATACGCAGTATTTT. Its protein product is CASSSWTITTDTQYF.

J is TRBJ2-7 and V is TRBV5-1; 13 bases fit TRBD2. CDR1 is SGHRS, CDR2 YFSETQ, per germline. The junction had 6 bases not matched to a gene; V was cut back by 2 bases and J by 7 bases. This CDR3 spans 15 amino acids. The CDR3, as DNA: TGCGCCAGCAGCTTCGGACTAGCGGGAGTGGGGGAGCAGTACTTC. Its translation is CASSFGLAGVGEQYF.

This chain connects TRBV5-1 to TRBJ1-1; the D gene is possibly TRBD1 (5 bases). The CDR3 contains 17 residues. The germline gives CDR1 SGHRS, CDR2 YFSETQ. With 7 bases removed from V and 1 base from J, the gap between germline ends came to 23 bases. This chain's CDR3 is CASRSDILQPRNTEAFF. The CDR3 DNA reads TGCGCCAGCCGTTCGGACATCCTTCAACCTAGGAACACTGAAGCTTTCTTT.

The rearrangement uses TRBV6-6 and TRBJ2-1; D unresolved. In germline, CDR1 is MNHNY, CDR2 SVGAGI (reference sequence). The CDR3 covers 13 residues. V was pared by 4 bases and J by 6 bases, with 10 bases between. As DNA, the CDR3 is TGTGCCAGCAGTTTACTCGATACCAATGAGCAGTTCTTC. Translating it yields CASSLLDTNEQFF.

This chain links TRBV5-4 with TRBJ2-7; 9 bases align to TRBD2. The V gene end was trimmed by 4 bases and the J gene end by 3 bases; junction bases not matched to a gene: 5. Germline CDR1 and CDR2: SGHNT and YYREEE (reference sequence). The CDR3 runs 14 residues. In DNA form, the CDR3 reads TGTGCCAGCAGCGAGGGACTAGCTGACTACGAGCAGTACTTC. Translation gives CASSEGLADYEQYF.

This chain connects TRBV5-6 to TRBJ2-1; no definite D call. This CDR3 is 12 amino acids long. Germline-derived CDR1 and CDR2 are SGHDT and YYEEEE. V lost 4 bases to trimming and J lost 8 bases, with 10 bases between them. CDR3 region: CASSVDGDEQFF. CDR3 DNA sequence: TGTGCCAGCAGCGTGGACGGTGATGAGCAGTTCTTC.

The chain combines TRBV27 with TRBJ2-5, with no clear D. Trimming took off 5 bases at V and 5 bases at J, with 12 bases between the two ends. CDR1 and CDR2 from the germline V gene are MNHEY and SMNVEV (reference sequence). This CDR3 is 13 amino acids long. For the CDR3, the DNA is TGTGCCAGCAGTATCTTCCGACTGGAGACCCAGTACTTC. It codes for CASSIFRLETQYF.

The chain couples TRBV6-5 to TRBJ2-7; the match to TRBD1 covers 9 bases. CDR3 length: 14 residues. J was trimmed by 3 bases and V by 0 bases; bases with no gene match: 0. CDR1 is MNHEY, CDR2 SVGAGI, per germline. CDR3 sequence reads: CASSYSTGGYEQYF. The CDR3 DNA follows: TGTGCCAGCAGTTACTCGACAGGGGGCTACGAGCAGTACTTC.

The V and J genes are TRBV5-4 and TRBJ1-2; D perhaps matches TRBD1 (5 bases). The CDR3 has 15 amino acids. V dropped 0 bases and J dropped 6 bases, with 15 bases sitting between them. Per germline, CDR1 SGHNT and CDR2 YYREEE (reference sequence). The CDR3 DNA sequence: TGTGCCAGCAGCTTGGTGCCAGGGTCGGGGGATGGCTACACCTTC. Amino acids: CASSLVPGSGDGYTF.

This rearrangement joins TRBV18 to TRBJ2-7, with a weak D call TRBD2 (6 bases). The length of the CDR3 is 14 residues. The V gene lost 6 bases and the J gene lost 0 bases, with 12 bases spanning the gap. Germline CDR1 reads KGHSH; CDR2 reads LQKENI. The CDR3 sequence: CASSPSVTSYEQYF. CDR3 in DNA: TGTGCCAGCTCCCCTAGCGTGACCTCCTACGAGCAGTACTTC.